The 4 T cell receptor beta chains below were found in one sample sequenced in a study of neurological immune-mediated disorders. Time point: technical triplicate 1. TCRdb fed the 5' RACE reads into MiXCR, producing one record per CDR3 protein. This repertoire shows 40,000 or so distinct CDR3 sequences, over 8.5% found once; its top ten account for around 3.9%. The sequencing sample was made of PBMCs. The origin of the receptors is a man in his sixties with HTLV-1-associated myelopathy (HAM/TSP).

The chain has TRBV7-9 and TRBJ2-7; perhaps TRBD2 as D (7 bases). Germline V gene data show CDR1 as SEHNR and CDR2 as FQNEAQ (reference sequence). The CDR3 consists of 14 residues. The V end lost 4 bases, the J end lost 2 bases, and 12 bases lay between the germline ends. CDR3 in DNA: TGTGCCAGCAGCTCACAGGGAGGGCCCTACGAGCAGTACTTC. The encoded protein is CASSSQGGPYEQYF.

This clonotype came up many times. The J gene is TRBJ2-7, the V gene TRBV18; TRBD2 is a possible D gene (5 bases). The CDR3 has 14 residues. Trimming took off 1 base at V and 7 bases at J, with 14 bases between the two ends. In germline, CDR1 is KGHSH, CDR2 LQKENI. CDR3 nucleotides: TGTGCCAGCTCACCACGGGAGACACAGATTGAGCAGTACTTC. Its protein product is CASSPRETQIEQYF.

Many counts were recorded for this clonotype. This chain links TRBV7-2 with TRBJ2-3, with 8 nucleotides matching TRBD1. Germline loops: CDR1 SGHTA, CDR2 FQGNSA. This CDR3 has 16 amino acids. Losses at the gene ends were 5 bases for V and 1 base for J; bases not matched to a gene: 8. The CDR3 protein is CASSLNRGKRTDTQYF. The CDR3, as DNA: TGTGCCAGCAGCCTGAACAGGGGGAAGCGCACAGATACGCAGTATTTT. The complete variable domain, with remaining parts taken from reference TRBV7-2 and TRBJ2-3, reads GAGVSQSPSNKVTEKGKDVELRCDPISGHTALYWYRQSLGQGLEFLIYFQGNSAPDKSGLPSDRFSAERTGGSVSTLTIQRTQQEDSAVYLCASSLNRGKRTDTQYFGPGTRLTVL.

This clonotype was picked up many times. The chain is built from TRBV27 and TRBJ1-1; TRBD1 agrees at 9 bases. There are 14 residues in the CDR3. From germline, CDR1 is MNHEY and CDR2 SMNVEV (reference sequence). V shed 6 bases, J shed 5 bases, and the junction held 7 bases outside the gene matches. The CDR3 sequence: CASRHGQGRTEAFF. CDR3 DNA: TGTGCCAGCAGACACGGACAGGGGCGAACTGAAGCTTTCTTT.